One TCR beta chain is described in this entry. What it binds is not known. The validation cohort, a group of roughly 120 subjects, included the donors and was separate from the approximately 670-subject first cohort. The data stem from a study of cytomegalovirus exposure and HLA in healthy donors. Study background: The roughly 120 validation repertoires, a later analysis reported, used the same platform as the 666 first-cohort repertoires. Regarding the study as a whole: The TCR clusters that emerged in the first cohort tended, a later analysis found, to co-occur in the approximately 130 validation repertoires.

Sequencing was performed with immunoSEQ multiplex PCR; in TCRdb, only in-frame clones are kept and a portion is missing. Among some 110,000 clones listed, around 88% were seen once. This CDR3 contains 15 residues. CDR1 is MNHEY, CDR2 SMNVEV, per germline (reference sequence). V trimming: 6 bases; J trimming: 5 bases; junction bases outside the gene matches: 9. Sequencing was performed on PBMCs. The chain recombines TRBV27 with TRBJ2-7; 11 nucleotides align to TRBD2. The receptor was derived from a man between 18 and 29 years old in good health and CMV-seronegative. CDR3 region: CASRDIAGGRDEQYF. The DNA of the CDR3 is TGTGCCAGCAGGGACATAGCGGGAGGGCGTGACGAGCAGTACTTC.